The 18 T cell receptor beta chains below all came from one sample that was sequenced in a study of shared clonotypes between healthy human individuals. Naive CD8 cells lacked CD45RO, underwent positive selection for CCR7 and left out terminally differentiated effector memory CD45RA+ cells. The protocol was immunoSEQ multiplex PCR, while the TCRdb copy is restricted to in-frame clones and leaves out a portion. There are under 2,000,000 clones in the sample; about 95% occur only once, and 1.2% lies in the top ten. The sequenced material came from naive CD8+ T cells sorted from blood. The receptor set was obtained from a young man in good health.

The chain carries TRBV5-6 and TRBJ2-1, with a possible D match to TRBD1 (5 bases). The germline V gene has CDR1 SGHDT and CDR2 YYEEEE. The CDR3 has 14 residues. The V gene lost 1 base and the J gene lost 4 bases, with 9 bases spanning the gap. The CDR3 loop reads CASSLMTAYNEQFF. The CDR3, as DNA: TGTGCCAGCAGCTTGATGACAGCTTACAATGAGCAGTTCTTC.

The V and J genes are TRBV10-2 and TRBJ2-7; the D is unclear. V gave up 0 bases and J gave up 0 bases, with 6 bases separating them. CDR1 is WSHSY and CDR2 is SAAADI in the germline V gene. The length of the CDR3 is 14 residues. CDR3 DNA: TGCGCCAGCAGTGAGTCAGCAGACTCCTACGAGCAGTACTTC. Translated: CASSESADSYEQYF.

With respect to this clone: The sample contains more than one DNA sequence encoding this CDR3. J is TRBJ1-2 and V is TRBV27; D unresolved. The CDR3 extends over 13 amino acids. Germline-derived CDR1 and CDR2 are MNHEY and SMNVEV (reference sequence). Trimming stripped 3 bases from V and 0 bases from J, with 5 bases between. DNA of the CDR3: TGTGCCAGCAGTTTCAATACTAACTATGGCTACACCTTC. It translates to CASSFNTNYGYTF.

This chain uses TRBV7-9 with TRBJ1-4, with 7 positions matching TRBD1. Germline loops: CDR1 SEHNR, CDR2 FQNEAQ (reference sequence). V lost 5 bases to trimming and J lost 8 bases; unmatched junction nucleotides: 14. CDR3 length: 16 residues. The CDR3: CASSGERQGFWEKLFF. As DNA, the CDR3 is TGTGCCAGCAGCGGAGAAAGACAGGGCTTTTGGGAAAAACTGTTTTTT.

The chain couples TRBV30 to TRBJ2-7; possibly TRBD1 or TRBD2 for D (5 bases each). Trimming took off 5 bases at V and 0 bases at J, with 5 bases between the two ends. The CDR3 has 11 residues. Germline lookup yields CDR1 GTSNPN and CDR2 SVGIG (reference sequence). CDR3 loop: CAWGTSYEQYF. The CDR3 DNA sequence: TGTGCCTGGGGGACCTCCTACGAGCAGTACTTC. The entire variable domain, with the rest obtained from reference TRBV30 and TRBJ2-7, is as follows: SQTIHQWPATLVQPVGSPLSLECTVEGTSNPNLYWYRQAAGRGLQLLFYSVGIGQISSEVPQNLSASRPQDRQFILSSKKLLLSDSGFYLCAWGTSYEQYFGPGTRLTVT.

This chain connects TRBV30 to TRBJ2-1; 8 positions match TRBD2. V lost 5 bases and J lost 2; bases outside the gene matches: 5. Germline V lookup: CDR1 GTSNPN, CDR2 SVGIG (reference sequence). CDR3 length: 14 residues. In DNA, the CDR3 is TGTGCCTGGTTAGCGGGGAAGCCCTACAATGAGCAGTTCTTC. Protein product: CAWLAGKPYNEQFF.

The rearrangement uses TRBV4-2 and TRBJ2-5; a weak D match, TRBD1 (6 bases). V lost 5 bases, J lost 5 bases, and 18 bases lay in between. Germline-derived CDR1 and CDR2 are LGHNA and YNFKEQ. The CDR3 is made up of 15 amino acids. In DNA form, the CDR3 reads TGTGCCAGCAGCTTTACAGGGATTGGGCTGGAGACCCAGTACTTC. Protein sequence: CASSFTGIGLETQYF.

This chain uses TRBV5-4 with TRBJ2-7; 8 bases fit TRBD2. Germline V gene sequence: CDR1 SGHNT, CDR2 YYREEE (reference sequence). There are 13 residues in the CDR3. V dropped 2 bases and J dropped 5; count of bases not matched to a gene: 3. CDR3 sequence: CASSFGLADEQYF. The CDR3 DNA reads TGTGCCAGCAGCTTCGGACTAGCCGACGAGCAGTACTTC. Together with reference TRBV5-4 and TRBJ2-7, the CDR3 gives the full variable domain: ETGVTQSPTHLIKTRGQQVTLRCSSQSGHNTVSWYQQALGQGPQFIFQYYREEENGRGNFPPRFSGLQFPNYSSELNVNALELDDSALYLCASSFGLADEQYFGPGTRLTVT.

The chain couples TRBV27 to TRBJ2-5; 8 nucleotides agree with TRBD2. The CDR3 has 15 amino acids. V shed 4 bases and J 1 base; nucleotides not matched to a gene: 5. Germline values: CDR1 MNHEY, CDR2 SMNVEV (reference sequence). The CDR3 here is CASSSRTSSQETQYF. Written as DNA, the CDR3 is TGTGCCAGCAGTTCTAGGACTAGCAGCCAAGAGACCCAGTACTTC.

Worth noting for this clone: Germline and junction disagree at one end, which may indicate a read error. The same CDR3 arises from other DNA sequences in this sample as well. The V call is TRBV13, the J call TRBJ2-2; 12 bases align to TRBD2. This CDR3 comprises 16 residues. The germline CDR1 and CDR2 sequences are PRHDT and FYEKMQ (reference sequence). DNA of the CDR3: TGTGCCAGCAGCCTAGGACTAGCGGGGCCCACCGGGGAGCTGTTTTTT. It translates to CASSLGLAGPTGELFF.

This chain links TRBV4-2 with TRBJ2-3, with TRBD1 matching 9 bases. Germline assignment: CDR1 LGHNA and CDR2 YNFKEQ. V shed 0 bases, J shed 1 base, and the junction held 5 bases outside the gene matches. The CDR3 covers 17 residues. For the CDR3, the DNA is TGTGCCAGCAGCCAAGATTTGGACAGGGGAGGCACAGATACGCAGTATTTT. Amino acids: CASSQDLDRGGTDTQYF.

The CDR3 region is CASSLWTGGDEAFF. In nucleotides, the CDR3 is TGTGCCAGCAGCTTATGGACAGGGGGTGATGAAGCTTTCTTT. The chain links TRBV11-2 to TRBJ1-1; 10 bases are shared with TRBD1. With 2 bases clipped from V and 7 bases from J, the junction kept 4 bases outside the gene matches. Germline loops: CDR1 SGHAT, CDR2 FQNNGV. The CDR3 is 14 residues long.

The genes are TRBV7-8 and TRBJ2-4; the match to TRBD1 covers 8 bases. The CDR3 loop spans 15 amino acids. The germline V gene encodes CDR1 SGHVS and CDR2 FQNEAQ. V lost 7 bases, J lost 2 bases, and 7 bases stayed unmatched. The CDR3 DNA is TGTGCCAGCACCGGGGCAGGGGGCACCAAAAACATTCAGTACTTC. Translated, it gives CASTGAGGTKNIQYF.

The chain carries TRBV29-1 and TRBJ2-7; D may be TRBD1 (6 bases). Trimming shortened V by 3 bases and J by 7 bases, and 13 bases separated the two germline ends. Germline V lookup: CDR1 SQVTM, CDR2 ANQGSEA. The CDR3 contains 12 residues. CDR3 sequence (DNA): TGCAGCGTTGAGGAACAGGGATGGGAGCAGTACTTC. This encodes CSVEEQGWEQYF.

With regard to this clone: This CDR3 is also generated by other DNA sequences in the sample. This chain joins TRBV27 and TRBJ1-2; D remains ambiguous. CDR3 length: 12 residues. Looked up from germline, CDR1 is MNHEY and CDR2 is SMNVEV (reference sequence). Trimming removed 2 bases from V and 5 bases from J, with 6 bases in between. The DNA of the CDR3 is TGTGCCAGCAGTTTAGACGGGTATGGCTACACCTTC. Protein: CASSLDGYGYTF.

The chain links TRBV9 to TRBJ2-7; D is possibly TRBD1 (5 bases). The CDR3 contains 15 residues. Germline-derived CDR1 and CDR2 are SGDLS and YYNGEE. V lost 0 bases and J 0 bases, leaving 10 bases between the germline ends. CDR3 sequence reads: CASSVGDSISYEQYF. CDR3 DNA sequence: TGTGCCAGCAGCGTAGGAGACAGTATCTCCTACGAGCAGTACTTC.

The V call is TRBV4-1, the J call TRBJ1-2, with no clear D. Germline-derived CDR1 and CDR2 are MGHRA and YSYEKL. CDR3 length: 15 amino acids. The V end lost 0 bases, the J end lost 1 base, and 9 bases lay between the germline ends. CDR3 residues: CASSQDFGSNYGYTF. For the CDR3, the DNA is TGCGCCAGCAGCCAAGATTTTGGCAGTAACTATGGCTACACCTTC.

The gene calls are TRBV11-2 and TRBJ1-1; D is unresolved. CDR1 and CDR2 from the germline V gene are SGHAT and FQNNGV. This CDR3 region has 20 residues. V gave up 0 bases and J gave up 5 bases, with 28 bases separating them. CDR3 nucleotides: TGTGCCAGCAGCTTAGAAGGTGTCTGGAGTAGCACGGGAAGACGGACTGAAGCTTTCTTT. Its translation is CASSLEGVWSSTGRRTEAFF.